These 22 T cell receptor beta chains originate from one sample sequenced in a study of early T cells in non-severe SARS-CoV-2 infection. TCRdb reprocessed the 5' RACE reads via MiXCR and lists one record per CDR3 protein. Seen here are fewer than 55,000 distinct CDR3 sequences, 9.1% observed once, and the top ten hold 4.2%. Sequencing used whole blood. The receptors come from an adult who was a healthcare worker with PCR-confirmed SARS-CoV-2 infection or an uninfected control (not recorded which).

The chain employs TRBV12-3 or TRBV12-4 and TRBJ2-3; the D is unclear. This CDR3 has 15 amino acids. V lost 3 bases to trimming and J lost 3 bases, with 13 bases between them. In DNA form, the CDR3 reads TGTGCCAGCAGTTTCTCTGGGGTCGCAACAGATACGCAGTATTTT. Its protein product is CASSFSGVATDTQYF.

This clonotype showed up many times. The chain recombines TRBV5-1 with TRBJ2-3; D not resolved. Trimming took off 0 bases at V and 0 bases at J, with 8 bases between the two ends. The CDR3 totals 15 residues. CDR1 is SGHRS, CDR2 YFSETQ, per germline. The CDR3 protein is CASSLEDTSTDTQYF. The DNA of the CDR3 is TGCGCCAGCAGCTTGGAGGATACTAGCACAGATACGCAGTATTTT.

Many counts were recorded for this clonotype. The J gene is TRBJ2-1, the V gene TRBV5-6, with D possibly called TRBD1 or TRBD2 (5 bases each). Germline V lookup: CDR1 SGHDT, CDR2 YYEEEE. The CDR3 is made up of 15 amino acids. V lost 2 bases and J 5 bases, leaving 14 bases between the germline ends. The CDR3 region has the DNA TGTGCCAGCAGCTTACGTCGGGACGTTAACAATGAGCAGTTCTTC. Its translation: CASSLRRDVNNEQFF.

The count of this clonotype is one. This chain uses TRBV10-2 with TRBJ1-2; 7 nucleotides agree with TRBD1. The CDR3 sequence is 15 residues long. With V trimmed by 1 base and J by 3 bases, 5 bases remained unmatched. Germline V gene data show CDR1 as WSHSY and CDR2 as SAAADI. CDR3 sequence: CASSEWGTVDYGYTF. CDR3 DNA: TGCGCCAGCAGTGAGTGGGGGACAGTGGACTATGGCTACACCTTC.

The genes are TRBV30 and TRBJ1-2; D remains unclear. This CDR3 contains 11 residues. With 1 base removed from V and 5 bases from J, the gap between germline ends came to 5 bases. Per the germline V gene, CDR1 is GTSNPN and CDR2 is SVGIG (reference sequence). The DNA for the CDR3 is TGTGCCTGGAGTGCCCGATATGGCTACACCTTC. This sequence encodes CAWSARYGYTF.

This clonotype was detected ten times or more. This sequence joins TRBV7-6 and TRBJ2-1; 10 nucleotides agree with TRBD2. J gave up 3 bases and V 3 bases, and 11 bases lay outside the gene matches. Germline V gives CDR1 SGHVS, CDR2 FNYEAQ. The CDR3 is made up of 18 amino acids. CDR3 DNA sequence: TGTGCCAGCAGCTTCCTCCCGAGGACTAGCGGAAACTACAATGAGCAGTTCTTC. Protein: CASSFLPRTSGNYNEQFF.

This clonotype has ten or more counts. This chain uses TRBV13 with TRBJ2-3; D is undetermined. In germline, CDR1 is PRHDT, CDR2 FYEKMQ (reference sequence). The V and J ends lost 5 bases and 4 bases respectively, with 10 bases between them. CDR3 size: 13 residues. This CDR3 is CASSPRGPDTQYF. In nucleotides, the CDR3 is TGTGCCAGCAGCCCTCGAGGCCCAGATACGCAGTATTTT.

This clonotype was counted ten times or more. This chain links TRBV2 with TRBJ2-6; D not certain. Germline V gene sequence: CDR1 SNHLY, CDR2 FYNNEI. This CDR3 is built from 14 residues. V dropped 7 bases and J dropped 4 bases, with 11 bases sitting between them. CDR3 protein: CASIREPGANVLTF. The CDR3 nucleotides read TGTGCCAGCATTCGAGAGCCCGGGGCCAACGTCCTGACTTTC.

This clonotype was recorded many times. V is TRBV11-2 and J is TRBJ2-1, with D unclear. There are 17 residues in the CDR3. The germline V gene has CDR1 SGHAT and CDR2 FQNNGV. The V gene lost 0 bases and the J gene lost 2 bases, with 14 bases spanning the gap. The CDR3 loop is CASSLDPRAAPYNEQFF. In DNA, the CDR3 is TGTGCCAGCAGCTTAGATCCAAGGGCCGCGCCCTACAATGAGCAGTTCTTC.

There are many counts of this clonotype. CDR3: CASSLGSRDRVRAFF. CDR3 nucleotide sequence: TGTGCCAGCAGCTTAGGGTCCCGGGACAGGGTTCGAGCTTTCTTT. The rearrangement uses TRBV7-9 and TRBJ1-1, with 9 nucleotides matching TRBD1. CDR3 length: 15 residues. V lost 1 base to trimming and J lost 10 bases; unmatched junction nucleotides: 10. Germline V lookup: CDR1 SEHNR, CDR2 FQNEAQ (reference sequence).

This clonotype was counted between two and nine times. The CDR3 protein is CSAYTGLNGYTF. CDR3 nucleotide sequence: TGCAGTGCGTATACAGGGCTTAACGGCTACACCTTC. This sequence joins TRBV20-1 and TRBJ1-2, with D possibly being TRBD1 (6 bases). From germline, CDR1 is DFQATT and CDR2 SNEGSKA (reference sequence). Trimming took 6 bases from V and 8 from J, leaving 16 bases between them. This CDR3 contains 12 residues.

This clonotype was detected many times. V gene TRBV7-2 combines with J gene TRBJ1-4; D may be TRBD1 (6 bases). V was cut by 4 bases and J by 3 bases, with 12 bases left in between. The CDR3 extends over 15 amino acids. Germline V gives CDR1 SGHTA, CDR2 FQGNSA. The CDR3 DNA follows: TGTGCCAGCAGCTCGGACAGAGGTGCTAATGAAAAACTGTTTTTT. This gives the protein CASSSDRGANEKLFF.

This clonotype was found many times. The V gene is TRBV7-2, the J gene TRBJ2-3; TRBD2 is a possible D gene (5 bases). The germline gives CDR1 SGHTA, CDR2 FQGNSA. Trimming left V 4 bases short and J 2 bases short, with 10 bases between. CDR3 size: 14 residues. CDR3 loop: CASSSGLNTDTQYF. In nucleotides, the CDR3 is TGTGCCAGCAGCTCTGGACTTAACACAGATACGCAGTATTTT. The whole variable domain, filled in from reference TRBV7-2 and TRBJ2-3, reads GAGVSQSPSNKVTEKGKDVELRCDPISGHTALYWYRQSLGQGLEFLIYFQGNSAPDKSGLPSDRFSAERTGGSVSTLTIQRTQQEDSAVYLCASSSGLNTDTQYFGPGTRLTVL.

The J gene is TRBJ2-3, the V gene TRBV28; D perhaps matches TRBD1 (6 bases). The V gene lost 7 bases and the J gene lost 1 base, with 12 bases spanning the gap. The CDR3 is made up of 14 amino acids. Germline CDR1 reads MDHEN; CDR2 reads SYDVKM. The CDR3 region is CASTQGLGTDTQYF. DNA for the CDR3: TGTGCCAGCACCCAGGGGTTGGGCACAGATACGCAGTATTTT.

J is TRBJ1-2 and V is TRBV11-2, with a weak D call TRBD1 (6 bases). The V gene's germline CDR1 is SGHAT and CDR2 FQNNGV. V dropped 3 bases and J dropped 4 bases, with 15 bases sitting between them. The CDR3 sequence is 15 residues long. CDR3 sequence reads: CASSLNQGTFYGYTF. For the CDR3, the DNA is TGTGCCAGCAGCTTGAACCAGGGGACCTTCTATGGCTACACCTTC.

V is TRBV3-1 and J is TRBJ2-3; 11 bases are a match to TRBD1. CDR3 size: 16 residues. After removal of 2 bases from V and 3 bases from J, the junction contained 4 bases not matched to a gene. Germline loops: CDR1 LGHDT, CDR2 YNNKEL (reference sequence). CDR3 coding DNA: TGTGCCAGCAGCCAAAGGCGGGACAGGGGGACAGATACGCAGTATTTT. Amino acids: CASSQRRDRGTDTQYF.

This clonotype occurred a few times. One end of the junction does not line up with germline, which may come from a read error. The V and J genes are TRBV6-5 and TRBJ1-1, with no clear D. The CDR3 loop spans 12 amino acids. Germline V gene sequence: CDR1 MNHEY, CDR2 SVGAGI. The CDR3: CVSSRPGTEAFF. In nucleotides, the CDR3 is TGTGTCAGCAGCCGCCCTGGAACTGAAGCTTTCTTT.

In this sample, this clonotype turned up a few times. V usage is TRBV7-2 and J usage is TRBJ2-7, with D tentatively TRBD2 (6 bases). Trimming removed 1 base at V and 0 bases at J, with 10 bases between. This CDR3 is built from 15 residues. Germline V gene lookup returns CDR1 SGHTA and CDR2 FQGNSA. CDR3: CASSLGGASSYEQYF. Written as DNA, the CDR3 is TGTGCCAGCAGCTTAGGCGGGGCGAGCTCCTACGAGCAGTACTTC. The variable domain in full, with the rest retrieved from reference TRBV7-2 and TRBJ2-7, is GAGVSQSPSNKVTEKGKDVELRCDPISGHTALYWYRQSLGQGLEFLIYFQGNSAPDKSGLPSDRFSAERTGGSVSTLTIQRTQQEDSAVYLCASSLGGASSYEQYFGPGTRLTVT.

In its sample, this clonotype was seen a few times. This chain connects TRBV20-1 to TRBJ2-7, with TRBD1 identical over 7 bases. The CDR3 sequence is 14 residues long. With 5 bases clipped from V and 1 base from J, the junction kept 8 bases outside the gene matches. CDR1 and CDR2 (germline): DFQATT, SNEGSKA (reference sequence). Here the CDR3 reads CSASGTVRSYEQYF. The CDR3 DNA sequence: TGCAGTGCTTCCGGGACAGTCAGATCCTACGAGCAGTACTTC.

The rearrangement uses TRBV24-1 and TRBJ1-2, with D perhaps TRBD1 (5 bases). V lost 4 bases to trimming and J lost 5 bases, with 10 bases between them. CDR1 KGHDR and CDR2 SFDVKD come from the germline V gene. The CDR3 runs 13 residues. The CDR3 here is CATSEGQTYGYTF. CDR3 nucleotides: TGTGCCACCAGTGAGGGGCAGACATATGGCTACACCTTC.

The V call is TRBV6-2 or TRBV6-3, the J call TRBJ2-1; D might be TRBD2 (6 bases). This CDR3 is built from 13 residues. The V and J ends lost 3 bases and 8 bases respectively, with 11 bases between them. The V gene's germline CDR1 is MNHEY and CDR2 SVGEGT. CDR3 bases: TGTGCCAGCAGTTATAGTAGGGAGGATGAGCAGTTCTTC. It yields the protein CASSYSREDEQFF.

This clonotype is a singleton in its sample. The chain links TRBV29-1 to TRBJ2-7; tentatively, D is TRBD1 (6 bases). The CDR3 has 12 residues. CDR1 and CDR2 (germline): SQVTM, ANQGSEA. V was shortened by 7 bases and J by 3 bases, with 13 bases between the two germline ends. The CDR3 sequence: CSAVQGYYEQYF. The CDR3 DNA is TGCAGCGCCGTACAGGGTTACTACGAGCAGTACTTC.